This T cell receptor (beta chain) was captured in a study of blood T cells in healthy people across ages. This clonotype came up a few times. The CDR3 loop spans 15 amino acids. The germline V and J ends were trimmed by 0 bases and 0 bases, with 7 bases remaining between them. Germline values: CDR1 SGHRS, CDR2 YFSETQ. A sample-barcoded 5' primer and a J-beta primer mix were used in a second PCR of roughly 7 to 11 cycles. TCRdb re-called the 5' RACE reads with MiXCR, one entry per CDR3 protein. This table has about 970,000 distinct CDR3 sequences, roughly half appearing once. The donors, healthy Caucasians from Russia, were aged about 6 to 95. Peripheral blood was drawn, 7.5 to 10 milliliters per donor.

Sequencing was performed on blood. The clonotype was recovered from a woman aged 55-69 years in good health. This chain links TRBV5-1 with TRBJ2-1; tentative D call: TRBD2 (6 bases). This chain's CDR3 is CASSLDGGSYNEQFF. CDR3 DNA: TGCGCCAGCAGCTTGGACGGGGGCTCCTACAATGAGCAGTTCTTC.